A selection of T cell receptor beta chains follows, all from one sample in a study of early T cells in non-severe SARS-CoV-2 infection. TCRdb reprocessed the 5' RACE reads with MiXCR, giving one entry per CDR3 protein. The sample records around 50,000 distinct CDR3 sequences, about 5.9% being singletons. Sequencing was done on a sample of whole blood. The receptors here all came from an adult who was a healthcare worker with PCR-confirmed SARS-CoV-2 infection or an uninfected control (not recorded which). CDR3s include the opening cysteine and the closing phenylalanine or tryptophan. The D gene is left open where the match is weak. Clone size is given for some rows only: seen once, a few or many times, or a class if the clone is expanded.

d_gene: .
v_gene: TRBV7-2
j_gene: TRBJ2-7
abundance: .
CDR3nt: TGTGCCAGCAGCTTATGGTACGAGCAGTACTTC
CDR3aa: CASSLWYEQYF

d_gene: TRBD1
v_gene: TRBV25-1
j_gene: TRBJ2-2
abundance: many
CDR3nt: TGTGCCAGCAGTGAATACCAACAGGGGGGCACCGGGGAGCTGTTTTTT
CDR3aa: CASSEYQQGGTGELFF

d_gene: .
v_gene: TRBV15
j_gene: TRBJ1-1
abundance: few
CDR3nt: TGTGCCACCAGCAGAAAATTGAACACTGAAGCTTTCTTT
CDR3aa: CATSRKLNTEAFF

d_gene: .
v_gene: TRBV5-6
j_gene: TRBJ2-7
abundance: few
CDR3nt: TGTGCCAGCAGCTTGTTTAGCGGAACCTACGAGCAGTACTTC
CDR3aa: CASSLFSGTYEQYF

d_gene: TRBD1
v_gene: TRBV11-2
j_gene: TRBJ2-1
abundance: .
CDR3nt: TGTGCCAGCAGCTTCGGTAGGACAGGGGCGAATGAGCAGTTCTTC
CDR3aa: CASSFGRTGANEQFF

d_gene: TRBD1
v_gene: TRBV12-3/TRBV12-4
j_gene: TRBJ2-5
abundance: many
CDR3nt: TGTGCCAGCACCGTTGATGTCCCAGGGGGCGACGAGACCCAGTACTTC
CDR3aa: CASTVDVPGGDETQYF

d_gene: .
v_gene: TRBV7-6
j_gene: TRBJ1-1
abundance: many
CDR3nt: TGTGCCAGCAGCCTAGGTGCGGTGGAGAACACTGAAGCTTTCTTT
CDR3aa: CASSLGAVENTEAFF

d_gene: .
v_gene: TRBV5-1
j_gene: TRBJ2-7
abundance: many
CDR3nt: TGCGCCAGCTACATGGTCCCCGGTTACGAGCAGTACTTC
CDR3aa: CASYMVPGYEQYF

d_gene: .
v_gene: TRBV5-1
j_gene: TRBJ1-5
abundance: many
CDR3nt: TGCGCCAGCAGCTTGGGGGGTTTCAATCAGCCCCAGCATTTT
CDR3aa: CASSLGGFNQPQHF

d_gene: .
v_gene: TRBV4-3
j_gene: TRBJ2-3
abundance: few
CDR3nt: TGCGCCAGCAGCCAAGCTCTTAGCACAGATACGCAGTATTTT
CDR3aa: CASSQALSTDTQYF